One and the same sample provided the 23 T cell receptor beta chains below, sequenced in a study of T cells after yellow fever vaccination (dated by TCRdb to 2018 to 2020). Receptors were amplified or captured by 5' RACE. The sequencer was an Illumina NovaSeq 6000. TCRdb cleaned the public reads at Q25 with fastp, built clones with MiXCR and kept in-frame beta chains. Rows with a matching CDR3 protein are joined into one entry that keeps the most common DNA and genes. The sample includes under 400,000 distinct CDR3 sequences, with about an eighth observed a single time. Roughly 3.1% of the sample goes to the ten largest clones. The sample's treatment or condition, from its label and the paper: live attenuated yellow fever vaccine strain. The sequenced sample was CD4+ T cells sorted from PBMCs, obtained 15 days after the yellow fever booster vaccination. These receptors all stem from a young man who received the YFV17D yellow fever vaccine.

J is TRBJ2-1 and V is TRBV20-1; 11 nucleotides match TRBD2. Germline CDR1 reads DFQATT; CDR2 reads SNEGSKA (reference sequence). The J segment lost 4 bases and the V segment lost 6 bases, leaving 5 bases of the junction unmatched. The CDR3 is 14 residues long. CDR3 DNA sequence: TGCAGTGCCTGGACTAGCGGGTTTTACAATGAGCAGTTCTTC. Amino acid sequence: CSAWTSGFYNEQFF.

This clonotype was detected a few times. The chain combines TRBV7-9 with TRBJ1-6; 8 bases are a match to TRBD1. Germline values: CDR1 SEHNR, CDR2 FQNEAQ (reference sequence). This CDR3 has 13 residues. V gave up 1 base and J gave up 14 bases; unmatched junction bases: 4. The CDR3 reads CASSLGTGPTLHF. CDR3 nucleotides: TGTGCCAGCAGCTTAGGGACAGGGCCAACCCTCCACTTT.

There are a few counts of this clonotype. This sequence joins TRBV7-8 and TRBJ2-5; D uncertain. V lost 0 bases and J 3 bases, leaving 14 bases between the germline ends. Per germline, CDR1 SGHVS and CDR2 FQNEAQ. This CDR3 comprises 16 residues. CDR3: CASSLALFWEKETQYF. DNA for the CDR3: TGTGCCAGCAGCTTAGCGCTTTTTTGGGAAAAAGAGACCCAGTACTTC.

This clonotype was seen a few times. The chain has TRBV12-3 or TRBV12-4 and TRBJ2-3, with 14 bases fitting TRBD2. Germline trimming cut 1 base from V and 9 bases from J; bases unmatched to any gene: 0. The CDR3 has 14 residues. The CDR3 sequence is CASSLGTSGGTQYF. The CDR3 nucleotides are TGTGCCAGCAGTTTAGGGACTAGCGGGGGGACGCAGTATTTT.

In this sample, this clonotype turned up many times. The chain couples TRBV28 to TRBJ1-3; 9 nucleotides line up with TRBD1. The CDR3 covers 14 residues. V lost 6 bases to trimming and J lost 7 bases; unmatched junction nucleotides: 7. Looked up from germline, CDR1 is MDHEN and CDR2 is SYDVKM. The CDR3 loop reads CASSQGQGRNTIYF. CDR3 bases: TGTGCCAGCAGCCAAGGACAGGGGAGGAACACCATATATTTT.

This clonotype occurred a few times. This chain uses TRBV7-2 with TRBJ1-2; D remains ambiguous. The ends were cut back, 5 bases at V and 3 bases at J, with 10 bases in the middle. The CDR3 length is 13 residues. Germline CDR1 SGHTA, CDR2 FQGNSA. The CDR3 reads CASSQWADYGYTF. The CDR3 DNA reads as TGTGCCAGCAGCCAGTGGGCCGACTATGGCTACACCTTC.

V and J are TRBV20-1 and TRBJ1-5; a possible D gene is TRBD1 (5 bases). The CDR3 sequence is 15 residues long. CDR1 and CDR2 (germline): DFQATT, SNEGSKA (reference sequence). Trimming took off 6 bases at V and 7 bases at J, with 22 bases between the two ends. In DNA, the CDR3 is TGCAGTGCGCAGACGGGGGGTTGGAGAGAACAGCCCCAGCATTTT. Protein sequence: CSAQTGGWREQPQHF.

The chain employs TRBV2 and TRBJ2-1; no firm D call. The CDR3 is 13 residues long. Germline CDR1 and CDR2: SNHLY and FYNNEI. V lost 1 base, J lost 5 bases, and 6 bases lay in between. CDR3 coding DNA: TGTGCCAGCAGTGAAGGGTGGGACAATGAGCAGTTCTTC. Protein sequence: CASSEGWDNEQFF.

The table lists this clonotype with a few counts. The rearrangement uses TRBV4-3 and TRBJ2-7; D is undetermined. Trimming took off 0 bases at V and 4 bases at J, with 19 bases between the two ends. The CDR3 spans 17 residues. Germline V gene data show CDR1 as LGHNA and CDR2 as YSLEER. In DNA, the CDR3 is TGCGCCAGCAGCCAAGATCGAGGCCACCTGAACGCATACGAGCAGTACTTC. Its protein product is CASSQDRGHLNAYEQYF.

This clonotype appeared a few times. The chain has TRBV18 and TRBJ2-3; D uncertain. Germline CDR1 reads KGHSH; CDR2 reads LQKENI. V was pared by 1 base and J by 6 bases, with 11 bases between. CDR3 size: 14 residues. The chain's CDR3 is CASSPLLGSDTQYF. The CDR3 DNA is TGTGCCAGCTCACCACTTTTGGGGTCGGATACGCAGTATTTT.

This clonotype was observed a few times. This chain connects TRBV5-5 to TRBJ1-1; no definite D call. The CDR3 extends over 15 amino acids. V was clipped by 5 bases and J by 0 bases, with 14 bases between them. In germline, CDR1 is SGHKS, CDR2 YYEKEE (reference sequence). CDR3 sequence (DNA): TGTGCCAGCAGTCGGACCGGGAGAATGAACACTGAAGCTTTCTTT. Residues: CASSRTGRMNTEAFF.

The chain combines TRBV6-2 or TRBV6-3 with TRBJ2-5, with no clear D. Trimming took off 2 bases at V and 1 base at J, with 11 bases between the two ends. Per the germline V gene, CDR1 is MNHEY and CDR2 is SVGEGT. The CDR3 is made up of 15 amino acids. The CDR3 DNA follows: TGTGCCAGCAGTTACCCCCGCTCGGGCCAAGAGACCCAGTACTTC. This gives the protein CASSYPRSGQETQYF.

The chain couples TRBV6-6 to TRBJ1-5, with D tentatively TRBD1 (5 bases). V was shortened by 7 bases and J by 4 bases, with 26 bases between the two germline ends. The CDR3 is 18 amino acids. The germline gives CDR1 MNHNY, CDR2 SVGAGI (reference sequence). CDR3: CASIRDRGTLGVNQPQHF. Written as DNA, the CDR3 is TGTGCCAGCATCCGGGATCGGGGAACTTTAGGGGTAAATCAGCCCCAGCATTTT.

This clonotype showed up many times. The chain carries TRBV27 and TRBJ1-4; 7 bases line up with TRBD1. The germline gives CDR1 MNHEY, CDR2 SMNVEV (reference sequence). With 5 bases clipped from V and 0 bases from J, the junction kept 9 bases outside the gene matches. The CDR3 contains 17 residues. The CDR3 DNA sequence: TGTGCCAGCAGTAGCTTCCGACAGGGAACAACTAATGAAAAACTGTTTTTT. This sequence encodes CASSSFRQGTTNEKLFF. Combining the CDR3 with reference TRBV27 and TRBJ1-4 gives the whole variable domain EAQVTQNPRYLITVTGKKLTVTCSQNMNHEYMSWYRQDPGLGLRQIYYSMNVEVTDKGDVPEGYKVSRKEKRNFPLILESPSPNQTSLYFCASSSFRQGTTNEKLFFGSGTQLSVL.

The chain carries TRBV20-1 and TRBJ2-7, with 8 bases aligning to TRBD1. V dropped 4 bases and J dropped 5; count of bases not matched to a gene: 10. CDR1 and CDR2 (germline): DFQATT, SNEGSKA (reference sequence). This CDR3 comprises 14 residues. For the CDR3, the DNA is TGCAGTGCTAAGAGGGCAGGGGGCCTGGACGAGCAGTACTTC. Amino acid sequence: CSAKRAGGLDEQYF.

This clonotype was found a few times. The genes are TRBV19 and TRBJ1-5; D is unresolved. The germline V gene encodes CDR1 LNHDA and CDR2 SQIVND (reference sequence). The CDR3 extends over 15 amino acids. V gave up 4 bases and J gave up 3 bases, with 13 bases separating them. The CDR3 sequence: CASSTEVGLNQPQHF. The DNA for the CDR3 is TGTGCCAGTAGTACAGAAGTGGGCCTCAATCAGCCCCAGCATTTT.

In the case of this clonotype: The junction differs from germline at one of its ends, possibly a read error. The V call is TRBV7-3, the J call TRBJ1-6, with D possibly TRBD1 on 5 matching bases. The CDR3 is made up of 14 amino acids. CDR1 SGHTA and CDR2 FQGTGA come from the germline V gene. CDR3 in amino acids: CGSSQTGFNSPLHF. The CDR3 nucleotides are TGTGGCAGCAGTCAAACAGGATTTAATTCACCCCTCCACTTT.

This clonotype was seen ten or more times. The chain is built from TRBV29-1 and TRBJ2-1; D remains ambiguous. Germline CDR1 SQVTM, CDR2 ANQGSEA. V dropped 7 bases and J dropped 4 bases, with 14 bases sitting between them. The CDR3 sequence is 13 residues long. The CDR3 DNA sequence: TGCAGCGGTGTGGCGACTGGGTACAATGAGCAGTTCTTC. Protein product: CSGVATGYNEQFF.

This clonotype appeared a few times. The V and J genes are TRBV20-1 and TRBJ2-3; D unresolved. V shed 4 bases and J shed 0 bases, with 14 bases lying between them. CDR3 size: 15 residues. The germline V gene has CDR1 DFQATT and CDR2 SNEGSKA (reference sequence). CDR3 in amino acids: CSAISGPLSTDTQYF. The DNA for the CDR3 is TGCAGTGCTATAAGTGGGCCCCTTAGCACAGATACGCAGTATTTT.

The CDR3 DNA sequence: TGCAGTGCTCCCCGGATCGGGTCAGCGTTCAACGAGCAGTACTTC. Its protein is CSAPRIGSAFNEQYF. The rearrangement joins TRBV20-1 to TRBJ2-7; D remains ambiguous. Germline lookup yields CDR1 DFQATT and CDR2 SNEGSKA (reference sequence). This CDR3 has 15 residues. Trimming shortened V by 5 bases and J by 5 bases, and 22 bases separated the two germline ends.

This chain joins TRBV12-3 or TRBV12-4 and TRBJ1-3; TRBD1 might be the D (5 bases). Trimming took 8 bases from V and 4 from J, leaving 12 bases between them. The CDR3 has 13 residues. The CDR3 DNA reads TGTGCCAGCTCCTATGACAGAGGAAACACCATATATTTT. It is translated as CASSYDRGNTIYF.

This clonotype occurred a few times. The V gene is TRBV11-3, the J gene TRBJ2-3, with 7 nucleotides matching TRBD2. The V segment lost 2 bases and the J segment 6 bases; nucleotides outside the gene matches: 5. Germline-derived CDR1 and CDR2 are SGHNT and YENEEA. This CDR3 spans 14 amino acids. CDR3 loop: CASSLTAGTDTQYF. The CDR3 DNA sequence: TGTGCCAGCAGCTTAACAGCGGGGACGGATACGCAGTATTTT. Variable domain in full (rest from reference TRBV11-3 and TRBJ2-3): EAGVVQSPRYKIIEKKQPVAFWCNPISGHNTLYWYLQNLGQGPELLIRYENEEAVDDSQLPKDRFSAERLKGVDSTLKIQPAELGDSAVYLCASSLTAGTDTQYFGPGTRLTVL.

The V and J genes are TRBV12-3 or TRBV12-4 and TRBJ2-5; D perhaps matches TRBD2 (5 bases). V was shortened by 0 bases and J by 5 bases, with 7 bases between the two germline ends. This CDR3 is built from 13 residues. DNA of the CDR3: TGTGCCAGCAGTTTAGCAGCGGTGGAGACCCAGTACTTC. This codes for CASSLAAVETQYF.